This T cell receptor beta chain was identified during a study of beta chain features in type 1 diabetes. Study background: Age, gender, cell numbers and subset yield matched between patients and controls. Whole-study findings and limits: In the patient group, naive, central memory and Treg TCRB repertoires seemed more alike than in the healthy donor group.

The CDR3 length is 14 residues. Germline V CDR1 and CDR2: SNHLY, FYNNEI. With 6 bases removed from V and 1 base from J, the gap between germline ends came to 12 bases. In its sample, this clone was seen a few times. The antigen is undetermined. Every isolated RNA sample was fully reverse transcribed, so sequencing captured expressed TCRB transcripts. The repertoire was sequenced with immunoSEQ multiplex PCR; TCRdb's copy has only in-frame clones and lacks some. The data show approximately 380,000 clones, roughly 16% seen once. Based on CD45RO/CCR7/CD25/CD127/CD95/CD27, CD4+ regulatory, stem cell-like memory, naive and central memory cells were sorted.

This clonotype was sampled from a woman aged 18-29 years in good health. The chain carries TRBV2 and TRBJ2-5; tentative D call: TRBD1 (5 bases). Sequencing was carried out using naive CD4+ T cells from blood. CDR3 coding DNA: TGTGCCAGCAGATTCCAGGGCCTCCAAGAGACCCAGTACTTC. Encoded protein: CASRFQGLQETQYF. The full variable domain, with the rest looked up from reference TRBV2 and TRBJ2-5, is EPEVTQTPSHQVTQMGQEVILRCVPISNHLYFYWYRQILGQKVEFLVSFYNNEISEKSEIFDDQFSVERPDGSNFTLKIRSTKLEDSAMYFCASRFQGLQETQYFGPGTRLLVL.